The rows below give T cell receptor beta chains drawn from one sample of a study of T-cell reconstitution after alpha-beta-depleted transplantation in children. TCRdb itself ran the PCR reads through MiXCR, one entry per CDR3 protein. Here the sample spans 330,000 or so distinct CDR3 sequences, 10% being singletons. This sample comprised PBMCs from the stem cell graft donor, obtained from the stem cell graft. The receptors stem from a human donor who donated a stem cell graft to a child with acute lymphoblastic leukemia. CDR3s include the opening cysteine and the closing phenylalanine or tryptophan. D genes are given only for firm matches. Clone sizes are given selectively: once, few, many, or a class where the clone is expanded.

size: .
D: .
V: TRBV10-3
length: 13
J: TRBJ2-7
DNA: TGTGCCACCAGCCCCAGGGCATTATACGAGCAGTACTTC
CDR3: CATSPRALYEQYF

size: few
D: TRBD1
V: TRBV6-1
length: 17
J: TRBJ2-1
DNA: TGTGCCAGCAGTGAGCCGCACAGGGGACCCTCCTACAATGAGCAGTTCTTC
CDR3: CASSEPHRGPSYNEQFF

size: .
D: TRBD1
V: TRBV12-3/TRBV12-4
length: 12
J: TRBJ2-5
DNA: TGTGCCAGTGCCGACAGGGGGGAGACCCAGTACTTC
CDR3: CASADRGETQYF

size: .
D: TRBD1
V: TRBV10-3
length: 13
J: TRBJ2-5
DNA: TGTGCCATCAATCAGGGGGTCCAAGAGACCCAGTACTTC
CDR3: CAINQGVQETQYF

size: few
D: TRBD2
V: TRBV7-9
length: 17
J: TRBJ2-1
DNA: TGTGCCAGCAGCTTCCCCGGACTAGCGGGAATGTACAATGAGCAGTTCTTC
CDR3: CASSFPGLAGMYNEQFF

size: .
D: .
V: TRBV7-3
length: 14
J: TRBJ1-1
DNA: TGTGCCAGCAGCGTAAACCCAGGGATCGCTGAAGCTTTCTTT
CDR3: CASSVNPGIAEAFF

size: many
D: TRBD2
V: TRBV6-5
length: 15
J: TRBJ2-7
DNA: TGTGCCAGCAGTTACATCGGGACTAGCGGCTACGAGCAGTACTTC
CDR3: CASSYIGTSGYEQYF

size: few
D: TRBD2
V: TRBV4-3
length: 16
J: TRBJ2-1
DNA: TGCGCCAGCAGCCAAGTTTCCGGGACTAGTCACTTTGAGCAGTTCTTC
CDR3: CASSQVSGTSHFEQFF

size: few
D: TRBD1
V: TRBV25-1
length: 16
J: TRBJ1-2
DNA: TGTGCCAGCAGTGAAACCACCGGACAGGGTGGCTATGGCTACACCTTC
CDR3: CASSETTGQGGYGYTF

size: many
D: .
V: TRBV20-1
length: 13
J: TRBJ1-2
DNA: TGCAGTGCTAGGGGTACGTCGGGAGAGGGCTACACCTTC
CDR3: CSARGTSGEGYTF

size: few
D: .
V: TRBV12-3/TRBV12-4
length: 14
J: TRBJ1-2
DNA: TGTGCCAGCAGTTTACGGGGCGCTTGGTATGGCTACACCTTC
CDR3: CASSLRGAWYGYTF

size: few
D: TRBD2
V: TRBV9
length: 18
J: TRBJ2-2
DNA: TGTGCCAGCTCAAACCCACCGGAGAGACTAGCCAGGACCGGGGAGCTGTTTTTT
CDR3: CASSNPPERLARTGELFF

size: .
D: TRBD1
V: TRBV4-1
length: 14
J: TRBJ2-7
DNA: TGCGCCAGCAGCTCCCGACAGGGTCCGCACGAGCAGTACTTC
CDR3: CASSSRQGPHEQYF

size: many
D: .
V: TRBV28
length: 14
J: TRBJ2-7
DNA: TGTGCCAGCAGTTTCCGGGGCGGCCTTACCGAGCAGTACTTC
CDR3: CASSFRGGLTEQYF

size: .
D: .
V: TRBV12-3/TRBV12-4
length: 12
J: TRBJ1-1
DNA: TGTGCCAGCAGTTTTCCCCAGTTGGCGGCTTTCTTT
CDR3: CASSFPQLAAFF

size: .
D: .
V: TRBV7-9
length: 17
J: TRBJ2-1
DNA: TGTGCCAGCAGCTCCCTCTTGGGCCCTAGCTCCTACAATGAGCAGTTCTTC
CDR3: CASSSLLGPSSYNEQFF

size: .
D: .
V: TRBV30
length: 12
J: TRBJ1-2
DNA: TGTGCCTGGACGGGAAAGAACTATGGCTACACCTTC
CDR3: CAWTGKNYGYTF

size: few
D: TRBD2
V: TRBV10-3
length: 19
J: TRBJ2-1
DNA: TGTGCCATCAGTGACCAAGGACTAGCGGGAACCAAGGAATACAATGAGCAGTTCTTC
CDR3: CAISDQGLAGTKEYNEQFF

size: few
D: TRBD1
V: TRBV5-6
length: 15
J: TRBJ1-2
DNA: TGTGCCAGCAGCTCAAACTCGGGACAGGGATTTGGCTACACCTTC
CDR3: CASSSNSGQGFGYTF

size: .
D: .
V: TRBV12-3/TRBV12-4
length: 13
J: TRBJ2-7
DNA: TGTGCCAGCAGTTGGAGGGCCACCTACGAGCAGTACTTC
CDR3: CASSWRATYEQYF

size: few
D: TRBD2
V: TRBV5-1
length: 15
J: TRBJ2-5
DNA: TGCGCCAGCAGCTTGCAGGGCGGGAGTGCAGAGACCCAGTACTTC
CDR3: CASSLQGGSAETQYF

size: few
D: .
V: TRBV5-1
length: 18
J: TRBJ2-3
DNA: TGCGCCAGCAGCTTGGAACAGGATACCAAAGAGATCACAGATACGCAGTATTTT
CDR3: CASSLEQDTKEITDTQYF

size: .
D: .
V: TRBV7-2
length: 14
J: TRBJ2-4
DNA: TGTGCCAGCAGCTCCCCCCCAATAAGCCGGATTCAGTACTTC
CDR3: CASSSPPISRIQYF

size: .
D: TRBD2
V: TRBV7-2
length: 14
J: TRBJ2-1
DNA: TGTGCCAGCAGCTCTGGACTAGCGAACAATGAGCAGTTCTTC
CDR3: CASSSGLANNEQFF

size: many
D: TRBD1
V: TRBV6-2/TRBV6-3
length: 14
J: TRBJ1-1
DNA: TGTGCCAGCAGTTCCCGGGACAGGGAAACTGAAGCTTTCTTT
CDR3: CASSSRDRETEAFF

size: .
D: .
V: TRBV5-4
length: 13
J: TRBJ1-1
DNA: TGTGCCAGCAGTGGGACGGCGAACACTGAAGCTTTCTTT
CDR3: CASSGTANTEAFF

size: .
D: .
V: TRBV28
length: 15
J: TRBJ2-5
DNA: TGTGCCAGCAGACGAGGGGGGGCGGGAGTGGAGACCCAGTACTTC
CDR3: CASRRGGAGVETQYF

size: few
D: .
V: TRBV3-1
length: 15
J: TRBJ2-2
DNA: TGTGCCAGCAGCCCCCGGGACTTTCAAGCTGGGGAGCTGTTTTTT
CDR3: CASSPRDFQAGELFF

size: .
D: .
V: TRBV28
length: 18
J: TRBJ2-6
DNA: TGTGCCAGCAGGGGAGGGGGGTATTCTGTCTCTGGGGCCAACGTCCTGACTTTC
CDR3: CASRGGGYSVSGANVLTF

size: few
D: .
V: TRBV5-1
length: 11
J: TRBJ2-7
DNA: TGCGCCAGCAGCTCTGACGTCGAGCAGTACTTC
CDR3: CASSSDVEQYF